This T cell receptor (beta chain) stems from a study of post-analysis software for immune sequencing data. Germline values: CDR1 DFQATT, CDR2 SNEGSKA (reference sequence). The CDR3 loop spans 13 amino acids. Findings and caveats of the study: TRBV5-6, TRBV5-1 and TRBV20-1 belonged to a set of roughly 5 TRBV segments that were more frequent in patients than controls.

The TCR beta cDNA libraries contained unique molecular identifiers. TCRdb fed the PCR reads into MiXCR, producing one record per CDR3 protein. This sample has approximately 730,000 distinct CDR3 sequences, with just over 45% found just once. Concerning this clonotype: Its antigen is undetermined.

This sequence was found in a girl aged 10-17 years with multiple sclerosis. The chain joins TRBV20-1 to TRBJ2-4; D perhaps matches TRBD2 (5 bases). The tail of the sequence fits TRBJ2-7 better, so the J call may be wrong. The sequencing input was blood. The CDR3 DNA follows: TGCAGTGCTAGAGTGGATTCGAGCGGCGAGCAGTACTTC. Amino acid sequence: CSARVDSSGEQYF.